A single sample gave rise to the 7 T cell receptor beta chains below, sequenced in a study of blood T cell repertoires in COVID-19. Sequencing used immunoSEQ multiplex PCR; TCRdb keeps in-frame clones, though not all of them. The repertoire holds some 110,000 clones, with approximately 86% as singletons. The specimen was peripheral blood. Source of these receptors: a middle-aged man with acute or convalescent COVID-19.

The chain joins TRBV4-2 to TRBJ1-2; TRBD1 might be the D (5 bases). This CDR3 is 16 amino acids long. Germline values: CDR1 LGHNA, CDR2 YNFKEQ. Trimming cost V 0 bases and J 1 base, with 12 bases left between them. The CDR3 loop reads CASSQEGVSDNYGYTF. In nucleotides, the CDR3 is TGTGCCAGCAGCCAAGAAGGGGTCTCAGATAACTATGGCTACACCTTC.

The chain has TRBV18 and TRBJ1-6; 7 bases map to TRBD1. There are 14 residues in the CDR3. V gave up 4 bases and J gave up 5 bases; unmatched junction bases: 2. Germline CDR1 KGHSH, CDR2 LQKENI. CDR3 nucleotides: TGTGCCAGCTCACTAACAGGGGATAATTCACCCCTCCACTTT. Translating it yields CASSLTGDNSPLHF. The complete variable domain, with remaining parts taken from reference TRBV18 and TRBJ1-6, reads NAGVMQNPRHLVRRRGQEARLRCSPMKGHSHVYWYRQLPEEGLKFMVYLQKENIIDESGMPKERFSAEFPKEGPSILRIQQVVRGDSAAYFCASSLTGDNSPLHFGNGTRLTVT.

Details on this clone: A junction end diverges from the germline sequence, so it may reflect a read error. The gene calls are TRBV5-6 and TRBJ1-6; tentative D call: TRBD1 (5 bases). The CDR3 consists of 13 residues. Per the germline V gene, CDR1 is SGHDT and CDR2 is YYEEEE. The CDR3 DNA sequence: TGTGCCAGCAGCTCAGGTTCTGGACAAATCTCTTACTTT. This translates into CASSSGSGQISYF.

The gene calls are TRBV2 and TRBJ2-7; perhaps TRBD2 as D (5 bases). V lost 5 bases, J lost 7 bases, and 18 bases lay in between. This CDR3 has 14 amino acids. Germline-derived CDR1 and CDR2 are SNHLY and FYNNEI. CDR3 protein: CASSTSMGWGEQYF. The CDR3 nucleotides read TGTGCCAGCAGTACTAGTATGGGGTGGGGAGAGCAGTACTTC. Together with reference TRBV2 and TRBJ2-7, the CDR3 gives the full variable domain: EPEVTQTPSHQVTQMGQEVILRCVPISNHLYFYWYRQILGQKVEFLVSFYNNEISEKSEIFDDQFSVERPDGSNFTLKIRSTKLEDSAMYFCASSTSMGWGEQYFGPGTRLTVT.

CDR3 DNA: TGTGCCAGCAACAACTTAGGGGACACTGAAGCTTTCTTT. Translation gives CASNNLGDTEAFF. The rearrangement links TRBV12-3 or TRBV12-4 to TRBJ1-1; D is possibly TRBD1 (5 bases). There are 13 residues in the CDR3. V was shortened by 7 bases and J by 3 bases, with 12 bases between the two germline ends.

This sequence joins TRBV3-1 (or the pseudogene TRBV3-2) and TRBJ1-2; a weak D match, TRBD1 (5 bases). Germline assignment: CDR1 LGHDT and CDR2 YNNKEL (reference sequence). The V gene lost 7 bases and the J gene lost 5 bases, with 17 bases spanning the gap. This CDR3 is 14 amino acids long. CDR3 protein: CASNYYGAPYGYTF. As DNA, the CDR3 is TGTGCCAGCAACTACTATGGGGCGCCATATGGCTACACCTTC.

The chain joins TRBV19 to TRBJ1-1, with D unclear. The V end lost 3 bases, the J end lost 1 base, and 6 bases lay between the germline ends. Germline CDR1 and CDR2: LNHDA and SQIVND (reference sequence). CDR3 size: 13 residues. The CDR3 DNA reads as TGTGCCAGTAGTATGGGCAGGAACACTGAAGCTTTCTTT. Translating gives CASSMGRNTEAFF.